A single sample gave rise to the 21 T cell receptor beta chains below, sequenced in a study of cytomegalovirus exposure and HLA in healthy donors. The data were produced by immunoSEQ multiplex PCR, yet TCRdb's version contains in-frame clones alone and is incomplete. The table records nearly 110,000 clones, 88% of them present only once. Sequenced material: PBMCs. These receptors were taken from a woman aged 18-30 years in good health and CMV-seropositive.

This chain uses TRBV10-3 with TRBJ2-3; D is undetermined. Germline loops: CDR1 ENHRY, CDR2 SYGVKD. This CDR3 has 16 residues. V was trimmed by 4 bases and J by 0 bases, leaving 14 bases between them. CDR3 amino acids: CAISAKQSISTDTQYF. The CDR3 DNA follows: TGTGCCATCAGTGCCAAACAGAGTATCAGCACAGATACGCAGTATTTT.

In this sample, this clone turned up a few times. V and J are TRBV4-1 and TRBJ1-5; a weak D match, TRBD1 (5 bases). Germline values: CDR1 MGHRA, CDR2 YSYEKL. The CDR3 has 17 residues. Trimming removed 0 bases from V and 1 base from J, with 13 bases in between. CDR3 coding DNA: TGCGCCAGCAGCCAAGAGGGGCGGATAGAGAGCAATCAGCCCCAGCATTTT. Its protein is CASSQEGRIESNQPQHF.

The rearrangement links TRBV13 to TRBJ2-5, with 12 bases lining up with TRBD2. The germline V gene encodes CDR1 PRHDT and CDR2 FYEKMQ (reference sequence). V was clipped by 5 bases and J by 3 bases; unmatched bases: 4. This CDR3 has 15 amino acids. The CDR3 reads CASSASGGAKETQYF. In DNA, the CDR3 is TGTGCCAGCAGCGCTAGCGGGGGGGCCAAAGAGACCCAGTACTTC.

This clone has more than one count but fewer than ten. The V gene is TRBV7-9, the J gene TRBJ2-2; D is unresolved. The length of the CDR3 is 14 residues. V lost 4 bases and J lost 7, with 13 bases in between. The germline gives CDR1 SEHNR, CDR2 FQNEAQ (reference sequence). CDR3 sequence (DNA): TGTGCCAGCAGCTCCACCGAGAGCGTCGGGGAGCTGTTTTTT. Its translation: CASSSTESVGELFF.

The rearrangement joins TRBV6-6 to TRBJ2-1, with D unclear. The CDR3 is made up of 15 amino acids. Trimming took off 4 bases at V and 3 bases at J, with 13 bases between the two ends. Germline values: CDR1 MNHNY, CDR2 SVGAGI (reference sequence). The DNA of the CDR3 is TGTGCCAGCAGTTCGAGCGCTTCTATCTACAATGAGCAGTTCTTC. Protein product: CASSSSASIYNEQFF.

The CDR3 reads CASSLATGALYGYTF. In nucleotides, the CDR3 is TGCGCCAGCAGCTTGGCAACAGGGGCCCTCTATGGCTACACCTTC. The chain is built from TRBV5-1 and TRBJ1-2; 7 nucleotides line up with TRBD1. The junction had 6 bases not matched to a gene; V was cut back by 0 bases and J by 4 bases. Germline V gene lookup returns CDR1 SGHRS and CDR2 YFSETQ. The length of the CDR3 is 15 residues.

V usage is TRBV2 and J usage is TRBJ2-1, with 10 bases fitting TRBD1. This CDR3 region has 15 residues. CDR1 is SNHLY and CDR2 is FYNNEI in the germline V gene. Trimming removed 4 bases from V and 4 bases from J; junction bases left unmatched: 4. The CDR3 coding sequence is TGTGCCAGCAGTGTAAGGACAGGGGGTTACAATGAGCAGTTCTTC. It specifies CASSVRTGGYNEQFF.

This clone was observed once. The chain is built from TRBV28 and TRBJ2-1; D remains unclear. This CDR3 region has 13 residues. V shed 3 bases and J shed 5 bases, with 8 bases lying between them. From germline, CDR1 is MDHEN and CDR2 SYDVKM. CDR3 in amino acids: CASSFTRNNEQFF. The CDR3 region has the DNA TGTGCCAGCAGTTTCACCAGAAACAATGAGCAGTTCTTC.

The chain employs TRBV9 and TRBJ1-1; the D is unclear. Germline V gene data show CDR1 as SGDLS and CDR2 as YYNGEE. There are 13 residues in the CDR3. V gave up 2 bases and J gave up 3 bases, with 8 bases separating them. The CDR3: CASSVDLDTEAFF. The CDR3 nucleotides read TGTGCCAGCAGCGTGGACTTGGACACTGAAGCTTTCTTT.

The J gene is TRBJ2-7, the V gene TRBV11-2, with 8 bases fitting TRBD1. The V gene end was trimmed by 1 base and the J gene end by 1 base; junction bases not matched to a gene: 6. The CDR3 runs to 16 residues. Germline-derived CDR1 and CDR2 are SGHAT and FQNNGV. CDR3 in DNA: TGTGCCAGCAGCTTAGGGGCAGGGGGCGTATCCTACGAGCAGTACTTC. Amino acids: CASSLGAGGVSYEQYF.

The V and J genes are TRBV19 and TRBJ2-3, with D possibly being TRBD2 (5 bases). The V gene's germline CDR1 is LNHDA and CDR2 SQIVND (reference sequence). Trimming took off 1 base at V and 4 bases at J, with 18 bases between the two ends. This CDR3 has 17 amino acids. The CDR3 protein is CASSIGPPGSSADTQYF. CDR3 nucleotides: TGTGCCAGTAGTATAGGCCCCCCGGGAAGTTCAGCAGATACGCAGTATTTT.

This chain joins TRBV5-1 and TRBJ2-2; TRBD2 is a possible D gene (5 bases). Per the germline V gene, CDR1 is SGHRS and CDR2 is YFSETQ. The CDR3 runs to 17 residues. V shed 6 bases and J shed 0 bases, with 18 bases lying between them. CDR3 in DNA: TGCGCCAGCACCCCGGGGTGGGCAAACGCGAACACCGGGGAGCTGTTTTTT. It translates to CASTPGWANANTGELFF.

The CDR3 spells CASSPRALGNTIYF. The DNA of the CDR3 is TGTGCCAGCAGCCCGAGGGCGCTGGGAAACACCATATATTTT. V and J are TRBV7-2 and TRBJ1-3, with D uncertain. The V gene lost 5 bases and the J gene lost 4 bases, with 12 bases spanning the gap. This CDR3 has 14 residues. Germline V gene lookup returns CDR1 SGHTA and CDR2 FQGNSA.

This clone was detected only a few times. The rearrangement uses TRBV10-1 and TRBJ2-2; D is perhaps TRBD2 (5 bases). The CDR3 is made up of 14 amino acids. CDR1 is WNHNN, CDR2 SYGVQD, per germline (reference sequence). V lost 2 bases and J lost 1, with 5 bases in between. CDR3 DNA: TGCGCCAGCAGTGAGCGGGAGAACACCGGGGAGCTGTTTTTT. The encoded protein is CASSERENTGELFF.

The chain employs TRBV6-1 and TRBJ1-5; tentative D call: TRBD1 (6 bases). CDR1 and CDR2 from the germline V gene are MNHNS and SASEGT. The CDR3 length is 12 residues. V dropped 7 bases and J dropped 7 bases, with 11 bases sitting between them. The CDR3 nucleotides read TGTGCCAGCACCGCCCAGGGGCAGCCCCAGCATTTT. Translation: CASTAQGQPQHF.

The V and J genes are TRBV2 and TRBJ2-1; maybe TRBD2 (5 bases). Per germline, CDR1 SNHLY and CDR2 FYNNEI. V shed 0 bases and J shed 4 bases, with 10 bases lying between them. CDR3 length equals 15 residues. The CDR3 region has the DNA TGTGCCAGCAGTGAAGCGCGGGCAGGTTACAATGAGCAGTTCTTC. Its protein product is CASSEARAGYNEQFF.

J is TRBJ2-3 and V is TRBV25-1; 8 bases are a match to TRBD1. The CDR3 runs to 15 residues. Germline-derived CDR1 and CDR2 are MGHDK and SYGVNS. V trimming: 6 bases; J trimming: 2 bases; junction bases outside the gene matches: 7. Written as DNA, the CDR3 is TGTGCCAGCAGCAGACAGGGGAAGATCACAGATACGCAGTATTTT. Its translation: CASSRQGKITDTQYF.

CDR3 in DNA: TGTGCCAGCCGCGGGGACAGGGACAGGGGCACTGAAGCTTTCTTT. Translation gives CASRGDRDRGTEAFF. V usage is TRBV7-9 and J usage is TRBJ1-1, with 10 bases aligning to TRBD1. The CDR3 spans 15 residues. Germline CDR1 and CDR2: SEHNR and FQNEAQ (reference sequence). J gave up 4 bases and V 8 bases, and 10 bases lay outside the gene matches.

The chain combines TRBV14 with TRBJ1-2; 7 bases map to TRBD1. V was clipped by 4 bases and J by 8 bases; unmatched bases: 16. The CDR3 runs to 16 residues. Germline-derived CDR1 and CDR2 are SGHDN and FVKESK. CDR3 DNA: TGTGCCAGCAGCCTAACGGGACAGCCCGGTGGGTTCGGCTACACCTTC. Encoded protein: CASSLTGQPGGFGYTF.

The chain is built from TRBV6-1 and TRBJ2-3, with 8 bases lining up with TRBD2. CDR1 and CDR2 (germline): MNHNS, SASEGT. V shed 6 bases and J 1 base; nucleotides not matched to a gene: 6. The CDR3 is 15 amino acids. The CDR3 DNA reads as TGTGCCAGCAGCGAGCTAGCGGGTCGCACAGATACGCAGTATTTT. Its translation: CASSELAGRTDTQYF.

This chain's CDR3 is CASSQEAGGRNEQYV. For the CDR3, the DNA is TGCGCCAGCAGCCAAGAAGCGGGGGGCCGGAACGAGCAGTACGTC. J is TRBJ2-7 and V is TRBV4-1; the match to TRBD2 covers 9 bases. V dropped 0 bases and J dropped 5; count of bases not matched to a gene: 5. In germline, CDR1 is MGHRA, CDR2 YSYEKL. The CDR3 extends over 15 amino acids.